Following are 19 T cell receptor beta chains from one sample sequenced in a study of shared clonotypes between healthy human individuals. Clones were read by immunoSEQ multiplex PCR, and TCRdb kept only the in-frame ones, dropping some. In the table there are some 470,000 clones, 76% of which are singletons. Source material: PBMCs. The receptor source for this set is a woman between 35 and 50 years old in good health. Some clones in this sample may be carry-over from other donors' samples.

The chain combines TRBV11-2 with TRBJ2-7; TRBD1 matches 7 bases. Unmatched junction bases numbered 6, after V lost 5 bases and J lost 2 bases. The length of the CDR3 is 14 residues. Looked up from germline, CDR1 is SGHAT and CDR2 is FQNNGV. CDR3 sequence reads: CASSPGQATYEQYF. In DNA, the CDR3 is TGTGCCAGCAGCCCCGGACAGGCCACCTACGAGCAGTACTTC.

This clone was seen a handful of times. Additional DNA sequences in this sample encode the identical CDR3. The chain couples TRBV29-1 to TRBJ2-3, with D tentatively TRBD1 (5 bases). The CDR3 totals 13 residues. The V gene lost 5 bases and the J gene lost 2 bases, with 11 bases spanning the gap. CDR1 and CDR2 (germline): SQVTM, ANQGSEA. CDR3 loop: CSVPLGVTDTQYF. As DNA, the CDR3 is TGCAGCGTTCCGCTAGGGGTCACAGATACGCAGTATTTT.

Remarks on this clone: A read error may explain this, as a much larger clone is one base away. The sample contains more than one DNA sequence encoding this CDR3. The J gene is TRBJ2-7, the V gene TRBV5-1; 8 nucleotides agree with TRBD2. The CDR3 length is 13 residues. CDR1 and CDR2 from the germline V gene are SGHRS and YFSETQ. V dropped 3 bases and J dropped 7; count of bases not matched to a gene: 6. The CDR3: CASSSGLAGEQYF. The DNA of the CDR3 is TGCGCCAGCAGCTCAGGACTAGCAGGAGAGCAGTACTTC.

V gene TRBV9 combines with J gene TRBJ2-1; 7 bases are a match to TRBD1. Per germline, CDR1 SGDLS and CDR2 YYNGEE. CDR3 length: 12 residues. V lost 7 bases, J lost 7 bases, and 5 bases stayed unmatched. CDR3 region: CASGRRGNEQFF. The CDR3 coding sequence is TGTGCCAGCGGTCGCAGGGGGAATGAGCAGTTCTTC.

In its sample, this clone was seen once. This likely comes from a read error, as the CDR3 has no conserved phenylalanine or tryptophan at its end. The chain employs TRBV5-4 and TRBJ2-7, with 11 bases aligning to TRBD2. Trimming cost V 2 bases and J 2 bases; bases outside gene matches: 3. The CDR3 is made up of 15 amino acids. Germline V gene sequence: CDR1 SGHNT, CDR2 YYREEE (reference sequence). Written as DNA, the CDR3 is TGTGCCAGCAGCTTCGGGACTAGCGGAACCTACGAGCAGTACCTC. Its translation: CASSFGTSGTYEQYL.

The chain carries TRBV18 and TRBJ2-1; TRBD2 agrees at 11 bases. Losses at the gene ends were 3 bases for V and 8 bases for J; bases not matched to a gene: 9. The germline V gene has CDR1 KGHSH and CDR2 LQKENI. The CDR3 has 16 amino acids. The CDR3 is CASSPIAGGPVDEQFF. CDR3 in DNA: TGTGCCAGCTCACCGATAGCGGGAGGGCCTGTGGATGAGCAGTTCTTC.

The V call is TRBV28, the J call TRBJ1-2, with 9 bases identical to TRBD1. Germline V lookup: CDR1 MDHEN, CDR2 SYDVKM. V was pared by 2 bases and J by 8 bases, with 6 bases of the junction left unmatched. CDR3 length: 14 residues. The CDR3 loop reads CASSLPTGGEGYTF. CDR3 DNA: TGTGCCAGCAGTTTACCTACAGGGGGCGAAGGCTACACCTTC.

This chain links TRBV5-4 with TRBJ2-1, with 14 bases that match TRBD2. V trimming: 3 bases; J trimming: 3 bases; junction bases outside the gene matches: 5. This CDR3 has 17 residues. Germline V gene sequence: CDR1 SGHNT, CDR2 YYREEE (reference sequence). The CDR3 spells CASSSRLAGGLYNEQFF. CDR3 in DNA: TGTGCCAGCAGCTCTCGACTAGCGGGAGGGCTCTACAATGAGCAGTTCTTC. Using reference TRBV5-4 and TRBJ2-1 for the parts outside the CDR3, the full variable domain is ETGVTQSPTHLIKTRGQQVTLRCSSQSGHNTVSWYQQALGQGPQFIFQYYREEENGRGNFPPRFSGLQFPNYSSELNVNALELDDSALYLCASSSRLAGGLYNEQFFGPGTRLTVL.

Comment on this clone: A much larger clone lies one base from this, so it may be a read error. This chain uses TRBV5-1 with TRBJ2-6; D gene ambiguous. CDR1 and CDR2 from the germline V gene are SGHRS and YFSETQ. There are 15 residues in the CDR3. V lost 0 bases to trimming and J lost 2 bases, with 6 bases between them. Written as DNA, the CDR3 is TGCGCCAGCAGCTTGGTTGGGACTGGGGCCAACGTCCTGACTTTC. It is translated as CASSLVGTGANVLTF.

This sequence joins TRBV28 and TRBJ2-3; 8 positions match TRBD2. The CDR3 covers 15 residues. V gave up 8 bases and J gave up 6 bases; unmatched junction bases: 13. Germline CDR1 and CDR2: MDHEN and SYDVKM. For the CDR3, the DNA is TGTGCCAGCCTCCCCGGGACTAGGTTCTCTGATACGCAGTATTTT. Protein sequence: CASLPGTRFSDTQYF.

The rearrangement links TRBV7-3 to TRBJ2-2, with a tentative D call TRBD1 (6 bases). Trimming removed 6 bases at V and 2 bases at J, with 13 bases between. Germline-derived CDR1 and CDR2 are SGHTA and FQGTGA. The CDR3 runs 15 residues. CDR3 coding DNA: TGTGCCAGCAGACGAGGGGGAGTAAACACCGGGGAGCTGTTTTTT. Translation: CASRRGGVNTGELFF.

V usage is TRBV18 and J usage is TRBJ2-7; D may correspond to TRBD1 or TRBD2 (5 bases each). The CDR3 consists of 14 residues. The V end was cut by 5 bases, the J end by 2 bases, with 13 bases between. Germline CDR1 reads KGHSH; CDR2 reads LQKENI. CDR3 nucleotides: TGTGCCAGCTCAATCCGGGACGGAACCTACGAGCAGTACTTC. Translated, it gives CASSIRDGTYEQYF.

The chain recombines TRBV6-1 with TRBJ2-1; TRBD1 matches 7 bases. The CDR3 totals 16 residues. V lost 1 base and J lost 4; bases outside the gene matches: 7. Germline CDR1 MNHNS, CDR2 SASEGT. DNA of the CDR3: TGTGCCAGCAGTGAAGGAGGGGGCAGATTGTACAATGAGCAGTTCTTC. Translating gives CASSEGGGRLYNEQFF.

The rearrangement joins TRBV28 to TRBJ1-2, with a possible D match to TRBD1 (5 bases). Germline V gene data show CDR1 as MDHEN and CDR2 as SYDVKM. With 5 bases removed from V and 8 bases from J, the gap between germline ends came to 12 bases. The CDR3 length is 12 residues. This CDR3 is CASSALRGGYTF. The CDR3, as DNA: TGTGCCAGCAGTGCCCTAAGGGGAGGCTACACCTTC.

The chain couples TRBV5-1 to TRBJ2-2; D remains ambiguous. Trimming cost V 3 bases and J 7 bases, with 13 bases left between them. CDR1 and CDR2 (germline): SGHRS, YFSETQ. The CDR3 consists of 14 residues. CDR3 sequence (DNA): TGCGCCAGCAGCTCGAGGCTTCGCCGCGGGGAGCTGTTTTTT. Amino acid sequence: CASSSRLRRGELFF.

The CDR3 nucleotides read TGTGCCAGCAGTTTATATTCATCGGGGGGACGCAATCAGCCCCAGCATTTT. It yields the protein CASSLYSSGGRNQPQHF. This sequence joins TRBV27 and TRBJ1-5; possible D gene TRBD1, 5 bases. This CDR3 has 17 amino acids. Trimming shortened V by 1 base and J by 2 bases, and 15 bases separated the two germline ends. Germline V gene data show CDR1 as MNHEY and CDR2 as SMNVEV (reference sequence).

This rearrangement joins TRBV5-6 to TRBJ1-5; no firm D call. CDR1 SGHDT and CDR2 YYEEEE come from the germline V gene. V was clipped by 0 bases and J by 1 base, with 8 bases between them. This CDR3 is 15 amino acids long. CDR3 protein: CASSLGTWSNQPQHF. CDR3 nucleotides: TGTGCCAGCAGCTTGGGGACCTGGAGCAATCAGCCCCAGCATTTT.

V is TRBV9 and J is TRBJ2-2; 7 bases are a match to TRBD1. V lost 4 bases and J lost 1; bases outside the gene matches: 7. The germline gives CDR1 SGDLS, CDR2 YYNGEE. The CDR3 sequence is 16 residues long. Here the CDR3 reads CASSFSGGMNTGELFF. The CDR3 DNA reads as TGTGCCAGCAGCTTCTCAGGGGGAATGAACACCGGGGAGCTGTTTTTT.

This sequence joins TRBV5-1 and TRBJ1-1, with TRBD1 matching over 8 bases. V trimming: 4 bases; J trimming: 4 bases; junction bases outside the gene matches: 3. CDR3 length equals 13 residues. Germline-derived CDR1 and CDR2 are SGHRS and YFSETQ. The CDR3 coding sequence is TGCGCCAGCAGCACAACAGGGGGCACTGAAGCTTTCTTT. Amino acids: CASSTTGGTEAFF.